This T cell receptor beta chain was sequenced for a study of blood T cell repertoires in COVID-19. Study context: The samples span acute and convalescent COVID-19 from the United States, Italy and Spain.

CDR3 length equals 15 residues. Between the trimmed V and J ends, which lost 3 bases and 2 bases, there was a span of 11 bases. Germline values: CDR1 SGHVS, CDR2 FQNEAQ. In the authors' methods: Amplification of reference gene primers provided the estimated nucleated cell counts. Here immunoSEQ multiplex PCR was the method, and the copy in TCRdb shows in-frame clones only, minus some. D and trimming come from the DNA, and the V and J calls and clone size come from that table. Of about 170,000 clones listed, roughly 93% are singletons. The sequencing input was peripheral blood. This TCR derives from a man aged 18 to 29 with COVID-19, enrolled during active disease. The chain couples TRBV7-8 to TRBJ1-5, with D possibly matching TRBD1 (5 bases). CDR3 nucleotides: TGTGCCAGCAGCTTTCAGGGTTTGGGCAATCAGCCCCAGCATTTT. Translating it yields CASSFQGLGNQPQHF.